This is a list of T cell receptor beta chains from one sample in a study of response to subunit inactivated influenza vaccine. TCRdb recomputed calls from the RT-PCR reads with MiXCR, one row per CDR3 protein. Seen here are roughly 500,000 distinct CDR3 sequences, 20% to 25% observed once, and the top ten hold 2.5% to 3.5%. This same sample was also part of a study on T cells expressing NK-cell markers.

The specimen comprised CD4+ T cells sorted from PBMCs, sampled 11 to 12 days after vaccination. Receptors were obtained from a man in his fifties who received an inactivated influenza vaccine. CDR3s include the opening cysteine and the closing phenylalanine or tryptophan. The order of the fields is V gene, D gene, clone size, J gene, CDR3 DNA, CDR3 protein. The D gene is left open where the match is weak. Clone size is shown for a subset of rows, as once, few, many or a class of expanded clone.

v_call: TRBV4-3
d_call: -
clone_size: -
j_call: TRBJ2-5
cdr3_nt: TGCGCCAGCAGCCAAGATCTGGGGGTAGAGACCCAGTACTTC
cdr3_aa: CASSQDLGVETQYF

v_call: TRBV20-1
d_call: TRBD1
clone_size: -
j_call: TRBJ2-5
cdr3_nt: TGCAGTGCTAGAGGGGTAGGGGGCGGATCCTTTAATCCCCAGTACTTC
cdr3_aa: CSARGVGGGSFNPQYF

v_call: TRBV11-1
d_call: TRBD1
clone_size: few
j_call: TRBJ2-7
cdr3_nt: TGTGCCAGCAGCTCGCCCCTTCCGGCCGGGACAGGGGTCACCTACGAGCAGTACTTC
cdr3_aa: CASSSPLPAGTGVTYEQYF

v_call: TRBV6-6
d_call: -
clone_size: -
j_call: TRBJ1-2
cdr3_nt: TGTGCCAGCAGAGTACAGGGCCAGGGCTACACCTTC
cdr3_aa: CASRVQGQGYTF

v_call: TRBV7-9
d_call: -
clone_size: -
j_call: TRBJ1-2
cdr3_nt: TGTGCCAGCAGCTTAGTAGGGTACGCCTTC
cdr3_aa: CASSLVGYAF

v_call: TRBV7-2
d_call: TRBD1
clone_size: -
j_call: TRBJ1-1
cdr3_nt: TGTGCCAGCAGCTTATGGGTAGACAGGGGCCCGAACACTGAAGCTTTCTTT
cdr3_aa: CASSLWVDRGPNTEAFF

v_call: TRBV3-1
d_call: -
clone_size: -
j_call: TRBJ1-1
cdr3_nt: TGTGCCAGCAGCCAGTATATTGCGGGCACTGAAGCTTTCTTT
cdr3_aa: CASSQYIAGTEAFF

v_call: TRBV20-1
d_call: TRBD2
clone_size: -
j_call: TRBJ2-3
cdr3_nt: TGCAGTGCTCGTGACAGAGCGGGATCAGGCACAGATACGCAGTATTTT
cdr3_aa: CSARDRAGSGTDTQYF

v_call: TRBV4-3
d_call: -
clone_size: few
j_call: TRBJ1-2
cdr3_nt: TGCGCCAGCAGTCCGGCCAGGGGTAGTGGCTACACCTTC
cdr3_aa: CASSPARGSGYTF

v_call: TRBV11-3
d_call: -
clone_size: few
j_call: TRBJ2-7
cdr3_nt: TGTGCCAGCAGCTTAGAACACCACTACGAGCAGTACTTC
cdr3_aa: CASSLEHHYEQYF

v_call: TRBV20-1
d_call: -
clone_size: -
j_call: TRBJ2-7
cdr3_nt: TGCAGTGCTGCGGGTCCCTACGAGCAGTACTTC
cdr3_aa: CSAAGPYEQYF

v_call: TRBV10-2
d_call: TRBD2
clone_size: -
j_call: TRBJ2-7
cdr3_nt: TGCGCCAGCAGTGAGATTTTGGGAGGGTACGAGCAGTACTTC
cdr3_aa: CASSEILGGYEQYF

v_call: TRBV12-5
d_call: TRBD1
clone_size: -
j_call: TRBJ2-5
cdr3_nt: TGTGCTAGTGGTTTGGGACAGGGTAAAGAGACCCAGTACTTC
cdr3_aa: CASGLGQGKETQYF

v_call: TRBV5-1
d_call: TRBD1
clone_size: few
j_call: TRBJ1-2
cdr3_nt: TGCGCCAGCAGCTCAGGACAGGGGGTTGGCTACACCTTC
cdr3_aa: CASSSGQGVGYTF

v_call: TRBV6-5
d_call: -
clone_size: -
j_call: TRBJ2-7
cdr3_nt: TGTGCCAGCAGTTACTTGGTATCTAGCTCCTACGAGCAGTACTTC
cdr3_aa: CASSYLVSSSYEQYF

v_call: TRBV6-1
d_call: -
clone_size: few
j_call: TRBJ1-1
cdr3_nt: TGTGCCAGCAGGGAGGGTGGGGAGAACACTGAAGCTTTCTTT
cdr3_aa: CASREGGENTEAFF

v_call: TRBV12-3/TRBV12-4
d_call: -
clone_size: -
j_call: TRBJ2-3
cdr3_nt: TGTGCCAGCAGCCCTCCCGCAGGGATTACAGATACGCAGTATTTT
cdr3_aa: CASSPPAGITDTQYF

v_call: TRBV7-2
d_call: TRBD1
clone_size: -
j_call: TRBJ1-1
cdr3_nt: TGTGCCAGCAGCATCCACGGGACAGCTAACACTGAAGCTTTCTTT
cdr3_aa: CASSIHGTANTEAFF

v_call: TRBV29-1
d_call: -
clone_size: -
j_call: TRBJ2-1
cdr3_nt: TGCAGCGTCCGCTGGGGGGGGCCCCTTGGATCCTACAATGAGCAGTTCTTC
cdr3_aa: CSVRWGGPLGSYNEQFF

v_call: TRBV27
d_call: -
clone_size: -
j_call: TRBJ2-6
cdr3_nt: TGTGCCAGCAGTCCCGGGACATTCTCTGGGGCCAACGTCCTGACTTTC
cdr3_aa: CASSPGTFSGANVLTF

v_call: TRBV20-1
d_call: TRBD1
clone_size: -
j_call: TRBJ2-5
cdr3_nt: TGCAGTGCCAGCCGAAGACAGGGGCAAGAGACCCAGTACTTC
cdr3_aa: CSASRRQGQETQYF

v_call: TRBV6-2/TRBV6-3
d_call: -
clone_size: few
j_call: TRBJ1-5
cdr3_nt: TGTGCCAGCACCAAAAACGGGACACCAAATCAGCCCCAGCATTTT
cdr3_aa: CASTKNGTPNQPQHF

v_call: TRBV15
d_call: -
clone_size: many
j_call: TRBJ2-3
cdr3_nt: TGTGCCACCAGCAGAGGGACTAAGGAAACAGATACGCAGTATTTT
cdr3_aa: CATSRGTKETDTQYF

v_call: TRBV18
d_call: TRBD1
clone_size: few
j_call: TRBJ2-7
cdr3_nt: TGTGCCAGCTCACCGACAGGGGCCAACGGCGAGCAGTACTTC
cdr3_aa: CASSPTGANGEQYF

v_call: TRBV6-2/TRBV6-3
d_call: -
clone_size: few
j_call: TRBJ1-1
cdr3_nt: TGTGCCACGGAAGGGTGGATGAACACTGAAGCTTTCTTT
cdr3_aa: CATEGWMNTEAFF

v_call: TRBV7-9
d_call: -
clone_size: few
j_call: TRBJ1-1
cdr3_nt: TGTGCCAGCAGCTTGACGGGGTCACGGACTGAAGCTTTCTTT
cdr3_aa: CASSLTGSRTEAFF

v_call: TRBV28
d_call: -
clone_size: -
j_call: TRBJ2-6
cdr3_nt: TGTGCCAGCAGTTTCAGGGCAGGGAGCTCTGGGGCCAACGTCCTGACTTTC
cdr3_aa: CASSFRAGSSGANVLTF

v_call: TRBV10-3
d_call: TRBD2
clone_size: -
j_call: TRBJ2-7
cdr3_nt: TGTGCCATCAGGACTAGCGGGAAGGACGAGCAGTACTTC
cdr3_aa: CAIRTSGKDEQYF

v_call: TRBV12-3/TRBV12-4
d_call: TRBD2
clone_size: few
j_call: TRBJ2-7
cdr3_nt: TGTGCCAGCAGTTTAGTTAGCGGGAGGTCGGCCTACGAGCAGTACTTC
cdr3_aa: CASSLVSGRSAYEQYF

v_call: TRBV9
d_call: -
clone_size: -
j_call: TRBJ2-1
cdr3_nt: TGTGCCAGCAGCGTAGGGGTGGTGGGCAATGAGCAGTTCTTC
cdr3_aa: CASSVGVVGNEQFF

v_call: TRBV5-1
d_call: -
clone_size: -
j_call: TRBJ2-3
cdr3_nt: TGCGCCAGCAGCTTGGGCGTTACAGATACGCAGTCTTTT
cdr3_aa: CASSLGVTDTQSF

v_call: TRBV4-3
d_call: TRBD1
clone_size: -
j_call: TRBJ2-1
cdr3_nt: TGCGCCAGCAGCCAGGGTCCCGGGACAGACTCCTACAATGAGCAGTTCTTC
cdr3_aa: CASSQGPGTDSYNEQFF

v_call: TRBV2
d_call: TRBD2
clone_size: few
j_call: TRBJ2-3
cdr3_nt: TGTGCCAGCATGGCAGCGGGGCTCACAGATACGCAGTATTTT
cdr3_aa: CASMAAGLTDTQYF

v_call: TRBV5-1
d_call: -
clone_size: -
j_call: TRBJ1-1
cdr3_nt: TGCGCCAGCAGCTTCAGTTTGGGTGAAGCTTTCTTT
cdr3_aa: CASSFSLGEAFF

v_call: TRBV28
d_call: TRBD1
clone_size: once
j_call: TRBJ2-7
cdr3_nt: TGTGCCAGCGGGAGGACAGGGGCTAGGGAGCAGTACTTC
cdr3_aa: CASGRTGAREQYF

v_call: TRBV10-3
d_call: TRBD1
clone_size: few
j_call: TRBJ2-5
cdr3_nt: TGTGCCATCAGAGGACAGGCTGAAGAGACCCAGTACTTC
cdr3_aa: CAIRGQAEETQYF

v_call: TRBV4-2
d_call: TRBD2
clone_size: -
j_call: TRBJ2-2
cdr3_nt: TGTGCCAGCAGCCCGCTGCGAGCGGGGGAACATGGAGCCGGGGAGCTGTTTTTT
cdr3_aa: CASSPLRAGEHGAGELFF

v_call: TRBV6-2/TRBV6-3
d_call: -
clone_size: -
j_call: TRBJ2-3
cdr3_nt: TGTGCCAGCAGTACGTACATAGGAGCGGAGGGCGAAGATACGCAGTATTTT
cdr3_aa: CASSTYIGAEGEDTQYF

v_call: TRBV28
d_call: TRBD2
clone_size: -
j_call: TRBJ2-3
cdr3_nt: TGTGCCAGCAGCTTTCCGGGACTAGCGGTCTATACGCAGTATTTT
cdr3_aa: CASSFPGLAVYTQYF

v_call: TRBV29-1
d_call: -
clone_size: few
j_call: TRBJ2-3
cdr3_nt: TGCAGCGCTGCGATGGGCACAGATACGCAGTATTTT
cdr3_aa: CSAAMGTDTQYF

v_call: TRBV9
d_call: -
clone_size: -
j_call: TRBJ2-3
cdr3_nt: TGTGCCAGCAGCACTACAGGGACCTCGACAGATACGCAGTATTTT
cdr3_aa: CASSTTGTSTDTQYF

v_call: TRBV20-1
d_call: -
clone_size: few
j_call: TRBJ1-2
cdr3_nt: TGCAGTGCTAGGACCGATTTAGGATTCTATGGCTACACCTTC
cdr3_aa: CSARTDLGFYGYTF

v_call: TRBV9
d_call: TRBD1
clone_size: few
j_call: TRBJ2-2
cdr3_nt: TGTGCCAGCAGCCCCAGGGGGCTTGGCGGGGAGCTGTTTTTT
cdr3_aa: CASSPRGLGGELFF